This T cell receptor (beta chain) originates from a study of blood T cells in healthy people across ages. Looking at the study overall: About one barcoded beta molecule per two T cells came from capture by template switching.

The CDR3 runs to 16 residues. The germline CDR1 and CDR2 sequences are SGHRS and YFSETQ. With V trimmed by 2 bases and J by 3 bases, 6 bases remained unmatched. Findings of the study overall: Versus aged donors, long-lived donors had higher diversity and more naive CD4+ cells. Calculation of diversity from one million T cells yielded estimates considered to be underestimates.

For the second PCR, which ran for about 7 to 11 cycles, a sample-barcoded 5' primer and a J-beta primer mix were used. From each sample, at least 2.5 million paired-end reads containing CDR3 were obtained. TCRdb re-called the 5' RACE reads with MiXCR, one entry per CDR3 protein. This sample carries some 1,800,000 distinct CDR3 sequences, around 42% of them seen once, and the ten largest clones take 20% to 25%. For this clonotype: What it recognizes is unknown.

The chain recombines TRBV5-1 with TRBJ1-2; 11 nucleotides line up with TRBD1. This TCR was sampled from a human donor in good health. The sequencing sample was made of blood. The CDR3 nucleotides read TGCGCCAGCAGCTTAAGTGTGGGACAGGGGGACTATGGCTACACCTTC. This gives the protein CASSLSVGQGDYGYTF.